Following are 16 T cell receptor beta chains from one sample sequenced in a study of blood T cells in healthy people across ages. Sample-barcoded 5' priming and a J-beta primer mix drove a second PCR of roughly 7 to 11 cycles. TCRdb fed the 5' RACE reads into MiXCR, producing one record per CDR3 protein. Of around 670,000 distinct CDR3 sequences listed, under 30% are singletons. The sample taken for sequencing was blood. The receptors come from a woman over 75 in good health.

In the case of this clonotype: The conserved final phenylalanine or tryptophan is absent from the CDR3, which likely points to a read error. The V call is TRBV3-1, the J call TRBJ2-2, with 7 bases lining up with TRBD1. CDR1 LGHDT and CDR2 YNNKEL come from the germline V gene (reference sequence). V shed 4 bases, J shed 4 bases, and the junction held 3 bases outside the gene matches. This CDR3 is 14 amino acids long. The CDR3 sequence is CASSRSGGTGELFV. CDR3 bases: TGTGCCAGCAGCCGATCAGGGGGCACCGGGGAGCTGTTTGTT.

This clonotype showed up many times. The genes are TRBV20-1 and TRBJ2-5, with D perhaps being TRBD1 or TRBD2 (5 bases each). This CDR3 has 14 residues. CDR1 is DFQATT, CDR2 SNEGSKA, per germline (reference sequence). Trimming cost V 0 bases and J 4 bases, with 12 bases left between them. CDR3 sequence reads: CSARDPRGGETQYF. DNA for the CDR3: TGCAGTGCTAGAGATCCCCGGGGCGGAGAGACCCAGTACTTC.

This clonotype appeared once. The chain employs TRBV7-2 and TRBJ2-1, with TRBD2 matching over 10 bases. The J segment lost 1 base and the V segment lost 3 bases, leaving 6 bases of the junction unmatched. The CDR3 is 17 amino acids. Per the germline V gene, CDR1 is SGHTA and CDR2 is FQGNSA. CDR3 protein: CASSLTSGGASYNEQFF. The DNA for the CDR3 is TGTGCCAGCAGCTTGACGAGCGGGGGGGCTTCCTACAATGAGCAGTTCTTC.

This clonotype has only a few counts. The gene calls are TRBV2 and TRBJ1-2, with D perhaps matching TRBD1 (6 bases). In germline, CDR1 is SNHLY, CDR2 FYNNEI. This CDR3 contains 13 residues. Trimming removed 10 bases from V and 3 bases from J, with 15 bases in between. The DNA of the CDR3 is TGTGCCATTCTCCAGGGGTCGGACTATGGCTACACCTTC. It yields the protein CAILQGSDYGYTF.

In this sample, this clonotype turned up a few times. A much larger clonotype is one base distant, so this may be a read error. In DNA, the CDR3 is TGCACCAGCAGCTTGGACGCAGGGAGGAACTATGGCTACACCTTC. Protein product: CTSSLDAGRNYGYTF. J is TRBJ1-2 and V is TRBV5-1; a possible D gene is TRBD1 (5 bases). CDR3 length: 15 amino acids. Germline loops: CDR1 SGHRS, CDR2 YFSETQ. The full variable domain, with the rest looked up from reference TRBV5-1 and TRBJ1-2, is KAGVTQTPRYLIKTRGQQVTLSCSPISGHRSVSWYQQTPGQGLQFLFEYFSETQRNKGNFPGRFSGRQFSNSRSEMNVSTLELGDSALYLCTSSLDAGRNYGYTFGSGTRLTVV.

V gene TRBV4-2 combines with J gene TRBJ2-7, with TRBD1 matching over 8 bases. The germline V gene has CDR1 LGHNA and CDR2 YNFKEQ. V lost 4 bases to trimming and J lost 7 bases; unmatched junction nucleotides: 18. The CDR3 extends over 17 amino acids. The CDR3 coding sequence is TGTGCCAGCAGCCTAACCAGGACAGGGTCCCATCTAGGGGAGCAGTACTTC. Protein: CASSLTRTGSHLGEQYF.

This clonotype was counted ten times or more. The chain employs TRBV9 and TRBJ2-3, with a weak D call TRBD2 (5 bases). The CDR3 is made up of 16 amino acids. Germline V gene sequence: CDR1 SGDLS, CDR2 YYNGEE. Trimming shortened V by 0 bases and J by 0 bases, and 11 bases separated the two germline ends. CDR3 protein: CASSVGGGPSTDTQYF. The CDR3 DNA reads as TGTGCCAGCAGCGTAGGCGGCGGGCCTAGCACAGATACGCAGTATTTT.

This clonotype was picked up many times. The junction differs from germline at one of its ends, possibly a read error. The V gene is TRBV20-1, the J gene TRBJ2-1; TRBD2 matches at 9 bases. Germline V gene data show CDR1 as DFQATT and CDR2 as SNEGSKA (reference sequence). This CDR3 has 15 residues. CDR3 residues: CSATGSGGYYTEQFF. For the CDR3, the DNA is TGCAGTGCTACAGGTAGCGGGGGATATTACACTGAGCAGTTCTTC.

As concerns this clonotype: A much more abundant neighbour one base away suggests this may be a read error. This chain uses TRBV4-2 with TRBJ2-5; the match to TRBD2 covers 11 bases. CDR1 and CDR2 from the germline V gene are LGHNA and YNFKEQ. V shed 4 bases and J 11 bases; nucleotides not matched to a gene: 18. The CDR3 length is 17 residues. The CDR3 DNA follows: TGTGCCAGCAGCCGGGAGGGTAGCGGGGGGGCCTACAATGAGCAGTACTTC. It encodes CASSREGSGGAYNEQYF.

Details on this clonotype: This may be a read error: a much more frequent sequence differs by one nucleotide. The chain joins TRBV7-2 to TRBJ2-4; a weak D match, TRBD1 (6 bases). Germline assignment: CDR1 SGHTA and CDR2 FQGNSA. The CDR3 has 18 amino acids. V gave up 6 bases and J gave up 0 bases, with 21 bases separating them. Here the CDR3 DNA reads TGTGCCAGCAGTCTCCTCCCCAACAGGGTATTAGCCAAAAACATTCAGTACTTC. Translation gives CASSLLPNRVLAKNIQYF.

Worth noting for this clonotype: This may come from a read error, since a much larger clone is one base off. This chain uses TRBV7-8 with TRBJ2-3, with TRBD1 matching 11 bases. Trimming removed 5 bases from V and 6 bases from J; junction bases left unmatched: 7. The CDR3 is made up of 15 amino acids. CDR1 is SGHVS, CDR2 FQNEAQ, per germline. CDR3 bases: TGTGCCAGCAGCGAGGACAGGGGGCACCGGGATACGCAGTATTTT. Translation: CASSEDRGHRDTQYF.

This clonotype has a count of ten or more. The chain recombines TRBV7-9 with TRBJ2-5; D perhaps matches TRBD1 (6 bases). The V end lost 5 bases, the J end lost 11 bases, and 21 bases lay between the germline ends. From germline, CDR1 is SEHNR and CDR2 FQNEAQ (reference sequence). The CDR3 contains 14 residues. The CDR3: CASSPKTGREEQYF. The CDR3 DNA reads TGTGCCAGCAGCCCTAAGACAGGACGAGAGGAGCAGTACTTC.

Of note for this clonotype: A read error may be the cause here, since a much bigger clone is one base away. The chain links TRBV29-1 to TRBJ1-2; D remains ambiguous. Germline V gives CDR1 SQVTM, CDR2 ANQGSEA. CDR3 size: 16 residues. In DNA, the CDR3 is TGCAGCGTTGAAGGCCACCCGAGCCAGGCTAACTGTGGCTACACCTTC. It yields the protein CSVEGHPSQANCGYTF.

This clonotype has at least ten counts. With a much larger clone just one base away, this may be a read error. The V and J genes are TRBV20-1 and TRBJ2-1, with TRBD2 identical over 8 bases. The V segment lost 0 bases and the J segment 8 bases; nucleotides outside the gene matches: 9. Germline-derived CDR1 and CDR2 are DFQATT and SNEGSKA (reference sequence). CDR3 size: 15 residues. The CDR3 coding sequence is TGCAGTGCTAGAGATCGCCGGGGGGGCACATATGAGCAGTTCTTC. As protein: CSARDRRGGTYEQFF.

This clonotype was seen ten or more times. This chain joins TRBV9 and TRBJ1-2; 8 nucleotides match TRBD1. The CDR3 has 13 amino acids. Trimming took 4 bases from V and 8 from J; bases not matched to a gene: 7. Germline V gene data show CDR1 as SGDLS and CDR2 as YYNGEE. This chain's CDR3 is CASSPQGARGYTF. The CDR3 DNA is TGTGCCAGCAGCCCTCAGGGGGCGCGAGGCTACACCTTC.

On this clonotype: Just one base apart from a much larger clone, this may be a read error. V and J are TRBV20-1 and TRBJ1-5; weak D call: TRBD1 (5 bases). Germline CDR1 and CDR2: DFQATT and SNEGSKA (reference sequence). The CDR3 length is 13 residues. V lost 8 bases, J lost 3 bases, and 14 bases lay in between. The CDR3 loop reads CSSGGEDNQPQHF. DNA for the CDR3: TGCAGTTCTGGGGGGGAAGACAATCAGCCCCAGCATTTT.